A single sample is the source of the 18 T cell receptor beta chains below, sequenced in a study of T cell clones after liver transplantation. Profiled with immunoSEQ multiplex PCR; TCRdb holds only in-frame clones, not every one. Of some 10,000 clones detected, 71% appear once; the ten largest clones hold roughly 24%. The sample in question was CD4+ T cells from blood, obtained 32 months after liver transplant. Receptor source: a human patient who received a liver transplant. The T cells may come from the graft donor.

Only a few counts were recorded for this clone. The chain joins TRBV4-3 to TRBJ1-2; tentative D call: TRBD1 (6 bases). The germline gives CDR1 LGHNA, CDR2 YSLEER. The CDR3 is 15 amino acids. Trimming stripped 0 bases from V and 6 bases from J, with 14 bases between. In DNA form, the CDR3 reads TGCGCCAGCAGCCAAGATCGGGGGGCCGGGGATGGCTACACCTTC. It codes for CASSQDRGAGDGYTF.

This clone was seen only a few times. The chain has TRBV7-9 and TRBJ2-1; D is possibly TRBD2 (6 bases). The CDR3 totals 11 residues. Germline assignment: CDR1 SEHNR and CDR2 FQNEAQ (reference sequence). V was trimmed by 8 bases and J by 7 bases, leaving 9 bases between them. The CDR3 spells CASLRGNEQFF. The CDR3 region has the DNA TGTGCCAGCCTTCGGGGGAATGAGCAGTTCTTC.

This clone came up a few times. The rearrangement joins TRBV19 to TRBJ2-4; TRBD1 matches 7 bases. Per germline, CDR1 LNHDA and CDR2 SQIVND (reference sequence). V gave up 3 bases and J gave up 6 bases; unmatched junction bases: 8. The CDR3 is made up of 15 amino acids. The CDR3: CASSMYIAGGNIQYF. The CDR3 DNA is TGTGCCAGTAGTATGTACATTGCAGGGGGAAACATTCAGTACTTC.

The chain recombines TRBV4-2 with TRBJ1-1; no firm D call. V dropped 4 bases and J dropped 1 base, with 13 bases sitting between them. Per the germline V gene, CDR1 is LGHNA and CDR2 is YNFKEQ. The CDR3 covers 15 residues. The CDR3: CASSLQETENTEAFF. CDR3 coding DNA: TGTGCCAGCAGCCTTCAGGAGACTGAGAACACTGAAGCTTTCTTT.

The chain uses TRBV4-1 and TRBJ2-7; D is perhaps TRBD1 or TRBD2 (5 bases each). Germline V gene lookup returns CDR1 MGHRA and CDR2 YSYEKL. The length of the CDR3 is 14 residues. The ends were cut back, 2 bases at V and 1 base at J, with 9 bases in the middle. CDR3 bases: TGCGCCAGCAGCCAAATGGGGGAGTCCTACGAGCAGTACTTC. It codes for CASSQMGESYEQYF.

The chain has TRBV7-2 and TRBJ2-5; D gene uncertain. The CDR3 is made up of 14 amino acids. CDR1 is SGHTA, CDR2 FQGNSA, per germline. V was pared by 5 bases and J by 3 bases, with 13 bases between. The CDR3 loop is CASSPQSFEETQYF. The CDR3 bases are TGTGCCAGCAGCCCCCAGAGTTTCGAAGAGACCCAGTACTTC.

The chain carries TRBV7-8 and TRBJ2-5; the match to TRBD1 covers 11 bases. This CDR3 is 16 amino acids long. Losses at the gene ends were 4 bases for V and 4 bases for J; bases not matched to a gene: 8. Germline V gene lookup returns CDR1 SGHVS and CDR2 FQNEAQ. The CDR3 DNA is TGTGCCAGCAGCTCAGGAGGGACAGGGGGTTTAGAGACCCAGTACTTC. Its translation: CASSSGGTGGLETQYF.

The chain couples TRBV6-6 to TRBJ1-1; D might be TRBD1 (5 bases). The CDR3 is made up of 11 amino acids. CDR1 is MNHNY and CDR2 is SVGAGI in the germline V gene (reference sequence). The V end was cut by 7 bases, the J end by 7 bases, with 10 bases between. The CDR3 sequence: CASTWGSEAFF. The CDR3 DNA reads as TGTGCCAGCACTTGGGGCAGTGAAGCTTTCTTT.

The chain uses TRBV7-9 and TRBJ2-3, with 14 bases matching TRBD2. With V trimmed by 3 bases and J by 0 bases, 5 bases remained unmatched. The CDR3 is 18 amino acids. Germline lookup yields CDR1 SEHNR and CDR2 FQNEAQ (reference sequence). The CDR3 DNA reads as TGTGCCAGCAGCTTTAGGACTAGCGGGGGGCCTAGCACAGATACGCAGTATTTT. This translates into CASSFRTSGGPSTDTQYF. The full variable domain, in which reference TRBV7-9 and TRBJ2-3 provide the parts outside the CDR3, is DTGVSQNPRHKITKRGQNVTFRCDPISEHNRLYWYRQTLGQGPEFLTYFQNEAQLEKSRLLSDRFSAERPKGSFSTLEIQRTEQGDSAMYLCASSFRTSGGPSTDTQYFGPGTRLTVL.

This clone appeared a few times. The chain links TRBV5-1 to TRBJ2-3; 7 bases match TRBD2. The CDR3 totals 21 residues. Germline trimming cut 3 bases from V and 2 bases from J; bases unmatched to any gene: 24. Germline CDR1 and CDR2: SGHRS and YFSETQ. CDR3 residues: CASSSELADIAPESNTDTQYF. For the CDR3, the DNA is TGCGCCAGCAGCTCCGAGCTAGCGGATATAGCACCTGAATCAAACACAGATACGCAGTATTTT. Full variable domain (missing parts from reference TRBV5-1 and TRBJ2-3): KAGVTQTPRYLIKTRGQQVTLSCSPISGHRSVSWYQQTPGQGLQFLFEYFSETQRNKGNFPGRFSGRQFSNSRSEMNVSTLELGDSALYLCASSSELADIAPESNTDTQYFGPGTRLTVL.

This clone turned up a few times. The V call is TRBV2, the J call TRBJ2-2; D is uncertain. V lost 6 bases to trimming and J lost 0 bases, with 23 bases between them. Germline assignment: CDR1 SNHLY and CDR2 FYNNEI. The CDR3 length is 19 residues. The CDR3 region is CASRETHDRWSSNTGELFF. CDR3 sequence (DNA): TGTGCCAGCAGGGAGACGCACGATCGGTGGAGTTCGAACACCGGGGAGCTGTTTTTT.

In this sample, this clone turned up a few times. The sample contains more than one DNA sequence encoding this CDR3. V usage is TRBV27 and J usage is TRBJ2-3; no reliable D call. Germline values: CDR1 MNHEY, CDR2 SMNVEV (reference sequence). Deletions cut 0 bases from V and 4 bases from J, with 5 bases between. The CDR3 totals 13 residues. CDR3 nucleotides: TGTGCCAGCAGTTTATCTCGCCCAGATACGCAGTATTTT. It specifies CASSLSRPDTQYF.

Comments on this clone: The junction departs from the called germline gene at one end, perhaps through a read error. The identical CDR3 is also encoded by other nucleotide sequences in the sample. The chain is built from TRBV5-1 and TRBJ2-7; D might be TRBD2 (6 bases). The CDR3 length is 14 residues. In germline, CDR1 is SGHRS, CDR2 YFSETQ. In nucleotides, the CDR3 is TGTGCCAGCAGCTCGGAGGAGGGCCCCTACGAGCAGTACTTC. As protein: CASSSEEGPYEQYF.

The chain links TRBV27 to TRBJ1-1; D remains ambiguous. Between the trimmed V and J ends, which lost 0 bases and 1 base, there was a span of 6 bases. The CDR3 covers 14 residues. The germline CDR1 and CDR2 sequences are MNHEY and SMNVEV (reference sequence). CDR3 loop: CASSLSGPNTEAFF. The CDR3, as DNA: TGTGCCAGCAGTTTATCAGGCCCGAACACTGAAGCTTTCTTT.

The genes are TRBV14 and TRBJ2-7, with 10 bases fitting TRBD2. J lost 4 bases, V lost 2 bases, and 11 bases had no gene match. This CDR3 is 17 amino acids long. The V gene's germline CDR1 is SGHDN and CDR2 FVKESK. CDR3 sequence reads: CASSQLNILAGVYEQYF. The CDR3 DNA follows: TGTGCCAGCAGCCAACTAAATATCCTAGCGGGAGTGTACGAGCAGTACTTC.

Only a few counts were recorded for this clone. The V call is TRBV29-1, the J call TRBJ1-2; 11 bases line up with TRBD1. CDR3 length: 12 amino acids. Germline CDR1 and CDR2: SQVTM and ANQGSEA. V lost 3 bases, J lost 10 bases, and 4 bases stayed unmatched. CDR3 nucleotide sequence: TGCAGCGTTGAGTGGGGACAGGGGGACTACACCTTC. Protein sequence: CSVEWGQGDYTF. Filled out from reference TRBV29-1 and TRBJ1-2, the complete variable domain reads SAVISQKPSRDICQRGTSLTIQCQVDSQVTMMFWYRQQPGQSLTLIATANQGSEATYESGFVIDKFPISRPNLTFSTLTVSNMSPEDSSIYLCSVEWGQGDYTFGSGTRLTVV.

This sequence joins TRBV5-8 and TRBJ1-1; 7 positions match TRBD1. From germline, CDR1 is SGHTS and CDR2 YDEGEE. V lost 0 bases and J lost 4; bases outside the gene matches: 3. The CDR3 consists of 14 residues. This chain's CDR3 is CASSLGAGGTEAFF. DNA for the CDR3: TGTGCCAGCAGCTTGGGGGCAGGGGGCACTGAAGCTTTCTTT.

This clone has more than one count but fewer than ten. The CDR3: CASSLDSFEAFF. For the CDR3, the DNA is TGTGCCAGCAGCTTAGACAGTTTTGAAGCTTTCTTT. The J gene is TRBJ1-1, the V gene TRBV7-9; D unresolved. Trimming cost V 1 base and J 7 bases, with 7 bases left between them. This CDR3 is 12 amino acids long. CDR1 is SEHNR, CDR2 FQNEAQ, per germline (reference sequence).